The 10 T cell receptor beta chains given below trace back to one sample, sequenced in a study of Graves' ophthalmopathy and Graves' hyperthyroidism. RNA served as the template for amplifying TCR beta CDR3 regions. Investigators did first-round RT-PCR with HTBI primers, then second-round multiplex PCR. TCRdb redid the calling of the multiplex PCR reads with MiXCR, one entry per CDR3 protein. The table has 300,000 to 400,000 distinct CDR3 sequences, approximately 17% seen once. The material sequenced was peripheral blood. The receptor set was obtained from an adult woman with stable Graves' hyperthyroidism.

This clonotype was seen ten or more times. This chain uses TRBV27 with TRBJ1-3; D may be TRBD1 (6 bases). The CDR3 consists of 15 residues. Deletions cut 6 bases from V and 4 bases from J, with 16 bases between. The germline V gene has CDR1 MNHEY and CDR2 SMNVEV (reference sequence). The CDR3 region has the DNA TGTGCCAGCAGCCCCTCCTGGACAGACGGAAACACCATATATTTT. Protein product: CASSPSWTDGNTIYF.

This clonotype was seen repeatedly, ten times or more. The V gene is TRBV19, the J gene TRBJ1-1, with TRBD1 as a possible D gene (6 bases). Germline V gene lookup returns CDR1 LNHDA and CDR2 SQIVND (reference sequence). Trimming shortened V by 6 bases and J by 0 bases, and 14 bases separated the two germline ends. This CDR3 has 15 amino acids. CDR3 region: CASRPRQEMNTEAFF. The CDR3 bases are TGTGCCAGTAGACCGAGACAGGAAATGAACACTGAAGCTTTCTTT.

Only a few counts were recorded for this clonotype. The rearrangement links TRBV11-2 to TRBJ1-5, with D unresolved. This CDR3 is built from 15 residues. Trimming took 0 bases from V and 3 from J, leaving 9 bases between them. CDR1 SGHAT and CDR2 FQNNGV come from the germline V gene. CDR3 sequence: CASSLDPRSNQPQHF. CDR3 sequence (DNA): TGTGCCAGCAGCTTAGACCCCCGGTCCAATCAGCCCCAGCATTTT. The variable domain in full, completed from reference TRBV11-2 and TRBJ1-5, reads EAGVAQSPRYKIIEKRQSVAFWCNPISGHATLYWYQQILGQGPKLLIQFQNNGVVDDSQLPKDRFSAERLKGVDSTLKIQPAKLEDSAVYLCASSLDPRSNQPQHFGDGTRLSIL.

Ten or more counts support this clonotype. The V gene is TRBV7-2, the J gene TRBJ1-2, with a weak D call TRBD1 (5 bases). Trimming took 5 bases from V and 1 from J, leaving 11 bases between them. CDR1 is SGHTA and CDR2 is FQGNSA in the germline V gene. The length of the CDR3 is 14 residues. For the CDR3, the DNA is TGTGCCAGCAGCCGCGACAGAAGTAACTATGGCTACACCTTC. Encoded protein: CASSRDRSNYGYTF.

V usage is TRBV6-1 and J usage is TRBJ2-2, with 7 positions matching TRBD1. CDR1 is MNHNS, CDR2 SASEGT, per germline. Trimming removed 10 bases from V and 6 bases from J; junction bases left unmatched: 11. This CDR3 has 14 residues. For the CDR3, the DNA is TGTGCCACCAGCCTGGACAGGTCGGCCGGGGAGCTGTTTTTT. Encoded protein: CATSLDRSAGELFF.

This clonotype showed up many times. The chain uses TRBV28 and TRBJ1-1; D perhaps matches TRBD1 (5 bases). V shed 5 bases and J shed 1 base, with 14 bases lying between them. Germline CDR1 is MDHEN and CDR2 is SYDVKM. CDR3 length equals 15 residues. The CDR3 reads CASSPWDGRNTEAFF. The DNA for the CDR3 is TGTGCCAGCAGTCCCTGGGACGGGAGGAACACTGAAGCTTTCTTT.

This clonotype was detected only a few times. In DNA form, the CDR3 reads TGTGCCAGCAGCTTTGTACAGGGCAATGAGCAGTTCTTC. As protein: CASSFVQGNEQFF. This chain joins TRBV7-2 and TRBJ2-1; a weak D match, TRBD1 (6 bases). Per germline, CDR1 SGHTA and CDR2 FQGNSA. Trimming shortened V by 3 bases and J by 6 bases, and 9 bases separated the two germline ends. The CDR3 length is 13 residues.

This clonotype was observed a single time. This CDR3 is CASSSQGAKGDEQYF. CDR3 bases: TGTGCCAGCAGTTCACAGGGGGCGAAGGGAGACGAGCAGTACTTC. The chain is built from TRBV2 and TRBJ2-7, with 9 bases matching TRBD1. CDR3 length: 15 amino acids. J was trimmed by 5 bases and V by 5 bases; bases with no gene match: 10. Germline values: CDR1 SNHLY, CDR2 FYNNEI.

This clonotype was found many times. J is TRBJ2-5 and V is TRBV25-1; 13 nucleotides align to TRBD2. This CDR3 is 17 amino acids long. The germline V gene encodes CDR1 MGHDK and CDR2 SYGVNS. With 1 base clipped from V and 5 bases from J, the junction kept 7 bases outside the gene matches. CDR3: CASSESRTSGSPETQYF. CDR3 DNA: TGTGCCAGCAGTGAATCACGGACTAGCGGGAGTCCGGAGACCCAGTACTTC. Full variable domain (rest looked up from reference TRBV25-1 and TRBJ2-5): EADIYQTPRYLVIGTGKKITLECSQTMGHDKMYWYQQDPGMELHLIHYSYGVNSTEKGDLSSESTVSRIRTEHFPLTLESARPSHTSQYLCASSESRTSGSPETQYFGPGTRLLVL.

This clonotype was detected ten times or more. V is TRBV12-3 or TRBV12-4 and J is TRBJ1-5, with 12 nucleotides matching TRBD1. The CDR3 loop spans 16 amino acids. V gave up 5 bases and J gave up 4 bases; unmatched junction bases: 6. CDR3 residues: CASSGTGGGGNQPQHF. In nucleotides, the CDR3 is TGTGCCAGCAGTGGGACAGGGGGCGGGGGGAATCAGCCCCAGCATTTT.